The rows below give T cell receptor beta chains drawn from one sample of a study of OX40 agonist ivuxolimab in advanced cancers. Assay: immunoSEQ multiplex PCR; the TCRdb copy retains only in-frame clones and omits some. The sample records over 75,000 clones, around nine tenths being singletons. The sample in question was CD4+ or CD8+ T cells sorted from blood, obtained in a trial of the OX40 agonist ivuxolimab. The source is an adult with an advanced solid tumor such as melanoma, head and neck, liver or kidney cancer. Both conserved end residues are part of each CDR3. D genes are given only for firm matches. For some rows the clone size is stated as once, few or many, or as a class when expanded; others skip it.

.	TRBD1	TRBV16	TRBJ2-2	CASSPDRGTGELFF	TGTGCCAGCAGTCCCGACAGGGGCACCGGGGAGCTGTTTTTT
.	.	TRBV11-2	TRBJ1-4	CASSLQGEKLFF	TGTGCCAGCAGTTTACAGGGTGAAAAACTGTTTTTT
.	TRBD1	TRBV5-1	TRBJ2-2	CASSEDTGGPNTGELFF	TGCGCCAGCAGCGAGGATACAGGGGGCCCGAACACCGGGGAGCTGTTTTTT
.	.	TRBV20-1	TRBJ1-1	CSARVQIEAFF	TGCAGTGCTAGAGTACAGATTGAAGCTTTCTTT
.	.	TRBV5-1	TRBJ1-4	CASSSGGMRGEKLFF	TGCGCCAGCAGCTCGGGGGGGATGCGGGGTGAAAAACTGTTTTTT
few	TRBD2	TRBV5-1	TRBJ2-7	CASSPGTSGRIYEQYF	TGCGCCAGCAGCCCCGGGACTAGCGGGAGGATATACGAGCAGTACTTC
.	.	TRBV18	TRBJ1-2	CASSPDNTYGYTF	TGTGCCAGCTCGCCGGACAACACATATGGCTACACCTTC
.	.	TRBV6-5	TRBJ1-3	CASSYSLSGTIYF	TGTGCCAGCAGTTACTCGCTGTCAGGCACCATATATTTT
.	.	TRBV6-4	TRBJ2-1	CASSDCSLALLTYNEQFF	TGTGCCAGCAGTGACTGTTCGCTCGCGTTGCTTACCTACAATGAGCAGTTCTTC
.	TRBD1	TRBV19	TRBJ1-2	CATSDRGYGYTF	TGTGCCACCTCCGACAGGGGCTATGGCTACACCTTC
.	TRBD1	TRBV2	TRBJ1-3	CASRATGPGNTIYF	TGTGCCAGCAGGGCGACAGGGCCAGGAAACACCATATATTTT
.	.	TRBV2	TRBJ2-5	CASSVRMGGAGETQYF	TGTGCCAGCAGTGTCCGTATGGGGGGCGCGGGGGAGACCCAGTACTTC
.	.	TRBV6-6	TRBJ1-2	CASTQGPYYGYTF	TGTGCCAGCACGCAGGGCCCTTACTATGGCTACACCTTC
.	.	TRBV28	TRBJ2-3	CASSPETLHTQYF	TGTGCCAGCAGTCCCGAGACACTTCATACGCAGTATTTT
.	TRBD2	TRBV9	TRBJ2-1	CASSVAVGGASNEQFF	TGTGCCAGCAGCGTAGCGGTGGGAGGGGCTTCCAATGAGCAGTTCTTC
few	.	TRBV6-1	TRBJ2-7	CASSEVTGYASEQYF	TGTGCCAGCAGTGAAGTCACAGGGTACGCATCCGAGCAGTACTTC
.	.	TRBV12-5	TRBJ2-5	CASGWPPQAHQETQYF	TGTGCTAGTGGTTGGCCCCCGCAAGCACACCAAGAGACCCAGTACTTC
.	.	TRBV5-1	TRBJ2-3	CASSPDATNTDTQYF	TGCGCCAGCAGCCCGGACGCGACCAACACAGATACGCAGTATTTT
.	.	TRBV18	TRBJ1-4	CASSPPSSGAEKLFF	TGTGCCAGCTCACCACCAAGCTCGGGAGCCGAAAAACTGTTTTTT
.	.	TRBV6-1	TRBJ1-4	CASSIGATNEKLFF	TGTGCCAGCAGTATAGGTGCAACTAATGAAAAACTGTTTTTT
.	.	TRBV11-2	TRBJ1-3	CASSPAGVSGNTIYF	TGTGCCAGCAGCCCGGCCGGTGTAAGTGGAAACACCATATATTTT
.	.	TRBV5-5	TRBJ1-1	CASSRGWNTEAFF	TGTGCCAGCAGCAGGGGATGGAACACTGAAGCTTTCTTT
.	TRBD1	TRBV13	TRBJ1-5	CASSLGGRGQSNQPQHF	TGTGCCAGCAGCTTAGGGGGGAGGGGGCAAAGCAATCAGCCCCAGCATTTT
.	.	TRBV29-1	TRBJ1-2	CSVGSTGYGYTF	TGCAGCGTTGGGTCGACAGGATATGGCTACACCTTC
.	TRBD1	TRBV6-1	TRBJ1-1	CASSSFPTGRPEAFF	TGTGCCAGCAGCTCCTTCCCGACAGGGCGCCCTGAAGCTTTCTTT
.	TRBD1	TRBV6-1	TRBJ2-7	CASSATGTGNYEQYF	TGTGCCAGCAGCGCGACCGGGACAGGGAACTACGAGCAGTACTTC
.	.	TRBV27	TRBJ2-6	CASSLRASYSGANVLTF	TGTGCCAGCAGTTTGCGGGCATCCTATTCTGGGGCCAACGTCCTGACTTTC
.	.	TRBV5-8	TRBJ2-3	CASSLRQSTDTQYF	TGTGCCAGCAGCTTGAGACAGAGCACAGATACGCAGTATTTT
.	.	TRBV9	TRBJ2-3	CASSVGQAFTDTQYF	TGTGCCAGCAGCGTCGGGCAGGCCTTCACAGATACGCAGTATTTT
few	TRBD1	TRBV6-5	TRBJ1-2	CASRKGAISGYTF	TGTGCCAGCAGAAAGGGGGCGATCAGTGGCTACACCTTC
.	.	TRBV29-1	TRBJ2-7	CSVGVAGRYEQYF	TGCAGCGTTGGAGTGGCCGGTCGCTACGAGCAGTACTTC
once	TRBD1	TRBV28	TRBJ2-1	CASSLTGQGNFDEQFF	TGTGCCAGCAGCCTGACCGGACAGGGAAATTTTGATGAGCAGTTCTTC
.	.	TRBV12-2	TRBJ2-3	CASRTRIELSSRADTQYF	TGTGCAAGTCGCACTAGAATTGAACTCTCCTCCCGGGCAGATACGCAGTATTTT
.	TRBD1	TRBV19	TRBJ1-6	CASSIVGGQGALGNSPLHF	TGTGCCAGTAGTATAGTAGGAGGACAGGGGGCGCTCGGGAATTCACCCCTCCACTTT
.	TRBD2	TRBV5-4	TRBJ2-1	CASSSQSGASYNEQFF	TGTGCCAGCAGCTCCCAGAGCGGGGCTTCATACAATGAGCAGTTCTTC
.	TRBD1	TRBV4-1	TRBJ1-2	CASSQDRGQYGYTF	TGCGCCAGCAGCCAAGATAGGGGGCAATATGGCTACACCTTC
.	.	TRBV6-6	TRBJ1-5	CASSYSEGRVPSPQHF	TGTGCCAGCAGTTACTCCGAGGGCAGGGTCCCTTCGCCCCAGCATTTT
.	.	TRBV28	TRBJ1-6	CASSFRRTVLDSPLHF	TGTGCCAGCAGTTTCCGCCGGACGGTACTGGATTCACCCCTCCACTTT
.	.	TRBV14	TRBJ2-1	CASSPMGFEVSEQFF	TGTGCCAGCAGCCCCATGGGGTTTGAAGTGAGTGAGCAGTTCTTC
.	TRBD2	TRBV27	TRBJ2-4	CASSLRSLAGEHIQYF	TGTGCCAGCAGTTTACGGTCCCTAGCGGGAGAGCACATTCAGTACTTC
few	TRBD1	TRBV6-1	TRBJ1-5	CASSVQTGDQPQHF	TGTGCCAGCAGTGTTCAAACAGGGGATCAGCCCCAGCATTTT
.	.	TRBV30	TRBJ1-5	CAWRAPGHLSNQPQHF	TGTGCCTGGAGGGCTCCGGGACATCTTAGCAATCAGCCCCAGCATTTT
once	.	TRBV19	TRBJ2-2	CAIRGGGTATGELFF	TGTGCCATTCGGGGGGGAGGGACAGCCACCGGGGAGCTGTTTTTT
.	TRBD2	TRBV5-1	TRBJ2-1	CASSPGLAGTNEQFF	TGCGCCAGCAGCCCAGGACTAGCGGGAACCAATGAGCAGTTCTTC
.	.	TRBV27	TRBJ2-2	CASSFYRETGELFF	TGTGCCAGCAGTTTTTACAGGGAGACCGGGGAGCTGTTTTTT
.	TRBD1	TRBV11-2	TRBJ1-4	CASSLGGQGASGEKLFF	TGTGCCAGCAGCTTAGGGGGACAGGGGGCGTCTGGTGAAAAACTGTTTTTT
.	.	TRBV21-1	TRBJ1-1	CASSKGMTGGIGNTEAFF	TGTGCCAGCAGCAAAGGAATGACAGGGGGTATAGGGAACACTGAAGCTTTCTTT
.	TRBD1	TRBV6-5	TRBJ1-6	CASRYRGGNSPLHF	TGTGCCAGCAGGTACAGGGGAGGCAATTCACCCCTCCACTTT
.	.	TRBV5-4	TRBJ2-2	CASSLSVTGELFF	TGTGCCAGCAGCTTGTCGGTCACCGGGGAGCTGTTTTTT
once	TRBD1	TRBV12-5	TRBJ1-1	CASGVSTGAPGKAFF	TGTGCTAGTGGTGTCTCTACAGGGGCGCCGGGGAAAGCTTTCTTT
.	.	TRBV6-5	TRBJ2-3	CASSYNAGSDTQYF	TGTGCCAGCAGTTACAATGCAGGGTCAGATACGCAGTATTTT
.	TRBD2	TRBV5-5	TRBJ2-5	CASSFEVAGGRQTQYF	TGTGCCAGCAGCTTTGAGGTAGCGGGAGGAAGACAGACCCAGTACTTC
.	.	TRBV13	TRBJ2-1	CASSLWRSSYNEQFF	TGTGCCAGCAGCTTATGGCGAAGCTCCTACAATGAGCAGTTCTTC